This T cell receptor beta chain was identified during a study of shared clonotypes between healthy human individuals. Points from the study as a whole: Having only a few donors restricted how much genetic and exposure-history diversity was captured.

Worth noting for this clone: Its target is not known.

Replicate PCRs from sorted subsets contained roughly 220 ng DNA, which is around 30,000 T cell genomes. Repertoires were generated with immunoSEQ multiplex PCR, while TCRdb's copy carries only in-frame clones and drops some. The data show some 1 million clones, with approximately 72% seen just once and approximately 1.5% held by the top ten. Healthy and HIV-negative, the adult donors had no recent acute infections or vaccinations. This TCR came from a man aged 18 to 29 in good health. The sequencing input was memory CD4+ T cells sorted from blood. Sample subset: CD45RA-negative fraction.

CDR3 nucleotide sequence: TGTGCCAGCAGTGAGCGGGGGCGGGGATCGGATACGCAGTATTTT. It translates to CASSERGRGSDTQYF. V gene TRBV6-1 combines with J gene TRBJ2-3; tentatively, D is TRBD2 (7 bases). This CDR3 region has 15 residues. V lost 3 bases to trimming and J lost 6 bases, with 16 bases between them. The V gene's germline CDR1 is MNHNS and CDR2 SASEGT.